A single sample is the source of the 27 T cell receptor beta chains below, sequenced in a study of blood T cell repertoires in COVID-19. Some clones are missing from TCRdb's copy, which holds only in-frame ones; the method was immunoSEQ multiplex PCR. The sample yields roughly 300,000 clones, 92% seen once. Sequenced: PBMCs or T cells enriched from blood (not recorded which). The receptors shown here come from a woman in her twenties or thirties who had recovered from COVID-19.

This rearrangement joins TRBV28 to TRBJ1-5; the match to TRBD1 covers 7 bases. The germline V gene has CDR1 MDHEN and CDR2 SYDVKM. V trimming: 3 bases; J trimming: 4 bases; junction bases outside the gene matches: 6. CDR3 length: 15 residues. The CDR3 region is CASSFEGQLNQPQHF. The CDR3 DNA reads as TGTGCCAGCAGTTTTGAGGGACAGTTGAATCAGCCCCAGCATTTT.

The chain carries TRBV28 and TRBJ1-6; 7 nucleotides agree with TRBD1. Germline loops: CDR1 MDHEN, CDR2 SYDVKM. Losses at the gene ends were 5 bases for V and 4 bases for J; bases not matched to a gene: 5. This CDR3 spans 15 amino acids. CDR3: CASSLTGSYNSPLHF. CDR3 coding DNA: TGTGCCAGCAGTCTGACAGGGTCTTATAATTCACCCCTCCACTTT.

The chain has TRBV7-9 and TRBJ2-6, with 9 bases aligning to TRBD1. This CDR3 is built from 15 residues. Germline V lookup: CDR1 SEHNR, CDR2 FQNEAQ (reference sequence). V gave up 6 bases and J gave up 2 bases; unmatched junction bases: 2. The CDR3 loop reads CASSWDRAGANVLTF. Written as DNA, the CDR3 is TGTGCCAGCAGTTGGGACAGGGCTGGGGCCAACGTCCTGACTTTC.

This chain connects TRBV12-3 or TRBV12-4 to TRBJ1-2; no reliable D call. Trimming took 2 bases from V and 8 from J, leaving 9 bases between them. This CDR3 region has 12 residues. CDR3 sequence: CASSLSDRGYTF. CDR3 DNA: TGTGCCAGCAGTTTATCCGATAGAGGCTACACCTTC.

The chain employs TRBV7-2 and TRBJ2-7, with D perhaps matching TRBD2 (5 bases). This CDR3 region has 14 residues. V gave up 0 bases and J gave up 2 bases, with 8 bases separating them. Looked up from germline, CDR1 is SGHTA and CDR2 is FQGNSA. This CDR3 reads CASSLAGAPYEQYF. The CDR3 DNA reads TGTGCCAGCAGCTTAGCGGGAGCCCCCTACGAGCAGTACTTC.

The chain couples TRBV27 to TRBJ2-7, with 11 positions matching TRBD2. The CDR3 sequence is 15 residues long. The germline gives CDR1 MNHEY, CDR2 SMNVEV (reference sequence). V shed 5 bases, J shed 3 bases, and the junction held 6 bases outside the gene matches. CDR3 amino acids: CASSPGTSGHYEQYF. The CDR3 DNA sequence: TGTGCCAGCAGTCCGGGGACTAGCGGACACTACGAGCAGTACTTC.

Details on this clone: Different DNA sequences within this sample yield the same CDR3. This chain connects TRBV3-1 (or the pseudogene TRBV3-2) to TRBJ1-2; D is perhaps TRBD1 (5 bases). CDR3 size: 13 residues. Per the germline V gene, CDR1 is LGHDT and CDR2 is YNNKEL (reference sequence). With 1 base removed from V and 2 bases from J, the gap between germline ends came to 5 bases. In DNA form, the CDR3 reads TGTGCCAGCAGCCAAGCAGGGAACTATGGCTACACCTTC. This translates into CASSQAGNYGYTF.

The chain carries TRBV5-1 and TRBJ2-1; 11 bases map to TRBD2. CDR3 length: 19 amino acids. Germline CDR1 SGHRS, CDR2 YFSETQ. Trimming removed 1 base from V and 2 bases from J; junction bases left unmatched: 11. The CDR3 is CASSLRLAGGLGAYNEQFF. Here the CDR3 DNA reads TGCGCCAGCAGCTTGAGGTTAGCGGGAGGGCTGGGGGCCTACAATGAGCAGTTCTTC.

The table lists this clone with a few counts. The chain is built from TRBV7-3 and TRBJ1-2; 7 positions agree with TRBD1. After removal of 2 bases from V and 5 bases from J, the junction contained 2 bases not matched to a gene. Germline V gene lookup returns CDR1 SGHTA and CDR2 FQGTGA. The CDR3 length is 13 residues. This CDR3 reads CASSLGTDYGYTF. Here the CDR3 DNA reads TGTGCCAGCAGCTTAGGGACAGATTATGGCTACACCTTC.

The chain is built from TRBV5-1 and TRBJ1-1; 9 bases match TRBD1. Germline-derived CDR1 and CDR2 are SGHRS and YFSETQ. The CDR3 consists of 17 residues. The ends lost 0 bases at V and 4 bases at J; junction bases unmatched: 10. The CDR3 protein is CASSLAKDRGRGTEAFF. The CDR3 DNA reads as TGCGCCAGCAGCTTGGCCAAGGACAGGGGCCGTGGCACTGAAGCTTTCTTT.

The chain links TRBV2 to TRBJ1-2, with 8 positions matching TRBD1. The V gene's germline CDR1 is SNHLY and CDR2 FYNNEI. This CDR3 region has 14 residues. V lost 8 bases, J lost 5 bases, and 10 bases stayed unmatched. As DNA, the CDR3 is TGTGCCAGCCCCCCACGGGACAGGAGATATGGCTACACCTTC. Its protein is CASPPRDRRYGYTF.

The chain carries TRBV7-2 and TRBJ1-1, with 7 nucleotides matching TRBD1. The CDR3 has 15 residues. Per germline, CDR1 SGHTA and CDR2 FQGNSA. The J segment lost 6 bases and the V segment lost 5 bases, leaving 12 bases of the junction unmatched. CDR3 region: CASSIRTGSSAEAFF. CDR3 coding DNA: TGTGCCAGCAGCATCCGGACAGGCTCATCCGCTGAAGCTTTCTTT.

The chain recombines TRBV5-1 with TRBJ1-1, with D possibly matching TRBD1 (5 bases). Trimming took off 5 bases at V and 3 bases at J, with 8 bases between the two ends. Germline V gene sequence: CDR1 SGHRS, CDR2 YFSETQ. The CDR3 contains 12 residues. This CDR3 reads CASSSGDTEAFF. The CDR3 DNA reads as TGCGCCAGCAGTTCGGGGGACACTGAAGCTTTCTTT. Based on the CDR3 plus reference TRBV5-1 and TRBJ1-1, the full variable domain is KAGVTQTPRYLIKTRGQQVTLSCSPISGHRSVSWYQQTPGQGLQFLFEYFSETQRNKGNFPGRFSGRQFSNSRSEMNVSTLELGDSALYLCASSSGDTEAFFGQGTRLTVV.

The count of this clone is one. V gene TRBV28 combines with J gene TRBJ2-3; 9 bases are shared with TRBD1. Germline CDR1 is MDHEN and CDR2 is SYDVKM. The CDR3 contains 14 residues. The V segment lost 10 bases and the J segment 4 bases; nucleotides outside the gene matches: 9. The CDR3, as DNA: TGTGCCATCGCGGGGGACAGGGTGGCAGATACGCAGTATTTT. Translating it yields CAIAGDRVADTQYF.

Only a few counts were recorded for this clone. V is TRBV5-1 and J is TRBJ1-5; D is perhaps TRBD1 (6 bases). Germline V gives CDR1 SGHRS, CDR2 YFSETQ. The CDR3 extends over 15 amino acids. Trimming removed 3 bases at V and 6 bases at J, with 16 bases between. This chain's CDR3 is CASSSTGITGQPQHF. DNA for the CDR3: TGCGCCAGCAGCTCTACAGGGATTACGGGTCAGCCCCAGCATTTT. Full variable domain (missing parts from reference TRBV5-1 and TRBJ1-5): KAGVTQTPRYLIKTRGQQVTLSCSPISGHRSVSWYQQTPGQGLQFLFEYFSETQRNKGNFPGRFSGRQFSNSRSEMNVSTLELGDSALYLCASSSTGITGQPQHFGDGTRLSIL.

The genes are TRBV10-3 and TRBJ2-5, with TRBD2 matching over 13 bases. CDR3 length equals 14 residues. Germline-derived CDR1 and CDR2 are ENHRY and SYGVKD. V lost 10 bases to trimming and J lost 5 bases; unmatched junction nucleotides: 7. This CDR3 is CATALAGGFETQYF. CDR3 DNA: TGTGCCACCGCACTAGCGGGAGGGTTTGAGACCCAGTACTTC.

The CDR3 spells CASSRANREQPQHF. The CDR3 DNA reads TGTGCCAGCAGCCGCGCTAACAGGGAACAGCCCCAGCATTTT. The chain is built from TRBV28 and TRBJ1-5; D is possibly TRBD1 (6 bases). This CDR3 has 14 residues. CDR1 and CDR2 (germline): MDHEN, SYDVKM. V lost 6 bases, J lost 7 bases, and 16 bases lay in between.

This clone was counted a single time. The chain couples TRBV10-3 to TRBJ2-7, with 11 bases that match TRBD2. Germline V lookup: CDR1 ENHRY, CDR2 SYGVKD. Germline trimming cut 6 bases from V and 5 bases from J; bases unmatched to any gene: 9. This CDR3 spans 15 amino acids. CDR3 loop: CAIRVAGGPFHEQYF. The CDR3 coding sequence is TGTGCCATCAGAGTAGCGGGGGGGCCGTTCCACGAGCAGTACTTC.

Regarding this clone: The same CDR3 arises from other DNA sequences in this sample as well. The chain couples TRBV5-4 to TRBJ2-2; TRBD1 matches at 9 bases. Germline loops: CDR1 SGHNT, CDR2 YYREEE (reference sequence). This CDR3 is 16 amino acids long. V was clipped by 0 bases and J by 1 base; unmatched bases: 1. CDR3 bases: TGTGCCAGCAGCTTGGGGGGACAGGGGAACACCGGGGAGCTGTTTTTT. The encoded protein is CASSLGGQGNTGELFF.

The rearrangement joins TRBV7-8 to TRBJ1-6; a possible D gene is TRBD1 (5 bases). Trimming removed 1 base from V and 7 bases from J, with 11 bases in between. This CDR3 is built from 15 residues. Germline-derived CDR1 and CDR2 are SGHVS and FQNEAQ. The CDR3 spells CASSLGGLPNSPLHF. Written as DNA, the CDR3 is TGTGCCAGCAGCTTAGGGGGACTACCCAATTCACCCCTCCACTTT.

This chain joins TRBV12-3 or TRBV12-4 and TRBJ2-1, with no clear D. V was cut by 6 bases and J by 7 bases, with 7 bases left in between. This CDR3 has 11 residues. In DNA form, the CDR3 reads TGTGCCAGCAGGCAAACAAATGAGCAGTTCTTC. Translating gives CASRQTNEQFF.

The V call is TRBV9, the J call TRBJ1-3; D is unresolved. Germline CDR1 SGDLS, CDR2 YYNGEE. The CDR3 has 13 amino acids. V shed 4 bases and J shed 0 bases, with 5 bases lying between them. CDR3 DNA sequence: TGTGCCAGCAGCCCAGACTCTGGAAACACCATATATTTT. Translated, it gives CASSPDSGNTIYF.

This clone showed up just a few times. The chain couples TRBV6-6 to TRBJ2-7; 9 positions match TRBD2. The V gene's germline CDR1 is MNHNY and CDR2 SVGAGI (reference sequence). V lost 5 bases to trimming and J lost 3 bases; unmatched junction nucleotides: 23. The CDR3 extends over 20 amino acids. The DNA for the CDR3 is TGTGCCAGCAGTCGGGGTCGATGGCCCCCGTCTGGCGGGAGGGTCTACGAGCAGTACTTC. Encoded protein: CASSRGRWPPSGGRVYEQYF.

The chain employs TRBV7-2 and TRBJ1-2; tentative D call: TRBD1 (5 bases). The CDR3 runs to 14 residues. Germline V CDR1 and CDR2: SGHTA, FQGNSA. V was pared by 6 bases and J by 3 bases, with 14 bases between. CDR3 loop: CASRPRGDYYGYTF. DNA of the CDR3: TGTGCCAGCAGACCAAGAGGGGACTACTATGGCTACACCTTC. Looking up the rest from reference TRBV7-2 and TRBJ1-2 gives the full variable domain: GAGVSQSPSNKVTEKGKDVELRCDPISGHTALYWYRQSLGQGLEFLIYFQGNSAPDKSGLPSDRFSAERTGGSVSTLTIQRTQQEDSAVYLCASRPRGDYYGYTFGSGTRLTVV.

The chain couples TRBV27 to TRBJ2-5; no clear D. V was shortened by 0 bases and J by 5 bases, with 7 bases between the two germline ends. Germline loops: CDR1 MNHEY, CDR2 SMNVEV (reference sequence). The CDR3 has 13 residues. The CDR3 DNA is TGTGCCAGCAGTTTATCCGGTTTTGAGACCCAGTACTTC. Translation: CASSLSGFETQYF.

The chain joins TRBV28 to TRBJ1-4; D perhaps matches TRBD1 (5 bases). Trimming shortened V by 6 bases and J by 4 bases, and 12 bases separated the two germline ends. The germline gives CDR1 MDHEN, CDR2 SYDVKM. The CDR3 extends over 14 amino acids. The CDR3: CASRRGTLNEKLFF. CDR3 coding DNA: TGTGCCAGCAGGAGAGGGACTCTTAATGAAAAACTGTTTTTT.

The CDR3 reads CASSFEGVGTGELFF. The CDR3 DNA reads as TGTGCCAGCAGTTTTGAAGGGGTGGGCACCGGGGAGCTGTTTTTT. The chain employs TRBV28 and TRBJ2-2, with D possibly being TRBD1 (5 bases). Germline assignment: CDR1 MDHEN and CDR2 SYDVKM. The CDR3 is made up of 15 amino acids. The V end lost 3 bases, the J end lost 4 bases, and 12 bases lay between the germline ends.